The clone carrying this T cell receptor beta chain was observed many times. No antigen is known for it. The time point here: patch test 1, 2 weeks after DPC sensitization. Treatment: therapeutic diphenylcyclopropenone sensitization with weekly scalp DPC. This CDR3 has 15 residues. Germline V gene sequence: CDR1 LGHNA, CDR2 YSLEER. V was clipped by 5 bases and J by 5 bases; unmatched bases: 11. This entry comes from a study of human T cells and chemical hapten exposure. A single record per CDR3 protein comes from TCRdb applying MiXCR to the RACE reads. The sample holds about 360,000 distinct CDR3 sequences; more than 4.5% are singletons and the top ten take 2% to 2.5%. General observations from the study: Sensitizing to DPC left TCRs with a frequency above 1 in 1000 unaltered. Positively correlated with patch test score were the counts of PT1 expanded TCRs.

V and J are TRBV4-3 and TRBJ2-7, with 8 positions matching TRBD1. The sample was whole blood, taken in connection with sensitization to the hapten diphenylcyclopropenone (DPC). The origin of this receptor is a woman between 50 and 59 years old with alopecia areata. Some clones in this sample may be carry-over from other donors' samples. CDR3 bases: TGCGCCAGCAGCAGACAGGGACAGGAGGTCCACGAGCAGTACTTC. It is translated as CASSRQGQEVHEQYF.